This record looks at one TCR beta chain sequence and its context. The antigen it binds to is not known. Its ends do not fully match the called genes, so a read error is possible. This sample was taken from a study of T cell changes during pregnancy in multiple sclerosis (dated by TCRdb to between 2019 and 2020). Regarding the study in general: The study looked at changes in the T cell repertoire across pregnancy in women with multiple sclerosis.

The library was generated by the immunoSEQ multiplex PCR assay. The clones in this table, taken by TCRdb from immuneACCESS, are in-frame only. Not every clone is retained; where verified, under half of the shortfall comes from an unresolved V gene, and the cause of the rest is unknown. The sample table holds some 70,000 clones, of which 70% to 90% were seen once. The ten top clones hold 3% to 4% of the sample. CDR1 and CDR2, looked up from the germline V gene, are SGHTS and YDEGEE. From the cysteine through the phenylalanine, the CDR3 covers 14 amino acids. The sequence is cut down to CDR3 DNA, 42 bases in frame from base 1.

Sequenced material: peripheral blood, taken before pregnancy. The source is a female donor with multiple sclerosis, enrolled in a pregnancy study. The receptor chain draws on TRBV5-8 and TRBJ1-2, and TRBD1 aligns with 7 junction nucleotides. In nucleotides, the sequence is TGTGCCAGCAGCTTGGAGCCGGGGACAGCCCGTATGTTCTTC. Its amino acids are CASSLEPGTARMFF.